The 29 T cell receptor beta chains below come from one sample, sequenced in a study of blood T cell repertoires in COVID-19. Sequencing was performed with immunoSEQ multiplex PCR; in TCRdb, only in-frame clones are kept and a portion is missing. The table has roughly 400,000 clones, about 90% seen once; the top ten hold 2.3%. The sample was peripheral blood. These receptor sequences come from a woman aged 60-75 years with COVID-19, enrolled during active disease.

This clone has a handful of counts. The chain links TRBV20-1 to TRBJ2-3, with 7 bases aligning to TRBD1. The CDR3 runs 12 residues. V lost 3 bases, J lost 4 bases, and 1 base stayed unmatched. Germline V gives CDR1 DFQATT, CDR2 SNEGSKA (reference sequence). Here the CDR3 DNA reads TGCAGTGCTAGTGACAGGGCAGATACGCAGTATTTT. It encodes CSASDRADTQYF.

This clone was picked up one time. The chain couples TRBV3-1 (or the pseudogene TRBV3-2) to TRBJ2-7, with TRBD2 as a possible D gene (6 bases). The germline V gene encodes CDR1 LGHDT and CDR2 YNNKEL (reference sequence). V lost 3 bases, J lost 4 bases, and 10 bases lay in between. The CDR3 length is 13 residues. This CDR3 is CASSHGTYYEQYF. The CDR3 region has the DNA TGTGCCAGCAGCCATGGGACTTATTACGAGCAGTACTTC.

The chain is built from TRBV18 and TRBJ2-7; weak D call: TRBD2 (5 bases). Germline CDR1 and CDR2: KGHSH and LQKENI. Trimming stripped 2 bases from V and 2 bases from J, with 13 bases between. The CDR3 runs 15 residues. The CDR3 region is CASSPSGSNPYEQYF. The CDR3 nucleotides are TGTGCCAGCTCACCAAGCGGATCAAACCCCTACGAGCAGTACTTC.

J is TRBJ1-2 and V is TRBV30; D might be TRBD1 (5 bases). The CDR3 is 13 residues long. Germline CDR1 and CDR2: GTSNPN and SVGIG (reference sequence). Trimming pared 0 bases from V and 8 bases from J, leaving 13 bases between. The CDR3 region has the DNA TGTGCCTGGAGTGTGGACACGAAAGAAGGCTACACCTTC. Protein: CAWSVDTKEGYTF.

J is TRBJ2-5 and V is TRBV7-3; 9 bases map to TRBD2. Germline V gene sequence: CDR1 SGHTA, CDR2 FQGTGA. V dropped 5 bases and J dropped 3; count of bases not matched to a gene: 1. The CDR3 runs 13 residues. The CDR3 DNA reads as TGTGCCAGCAGCCCTAGCGGGGAAGAGACCCAGTACTTC. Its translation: CASSPSGEETQYF.

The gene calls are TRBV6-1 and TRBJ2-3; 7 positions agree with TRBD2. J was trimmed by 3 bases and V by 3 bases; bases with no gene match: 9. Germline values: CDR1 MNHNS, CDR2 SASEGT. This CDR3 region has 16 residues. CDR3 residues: CASSDWGGSETDTQYF. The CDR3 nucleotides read TGTGCCAGCAGTGACTGGGGGGGTAGCGAAACAGATACGCAGTATTTT.

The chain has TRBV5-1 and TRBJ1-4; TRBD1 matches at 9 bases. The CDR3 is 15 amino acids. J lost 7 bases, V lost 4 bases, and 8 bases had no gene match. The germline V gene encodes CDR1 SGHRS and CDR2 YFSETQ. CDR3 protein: CASSPHRGQGEKLFF. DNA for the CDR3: TGCGCCAGCAGCCCGCACAGGGGGCAAGGTGAAAAACTGTTTTTT. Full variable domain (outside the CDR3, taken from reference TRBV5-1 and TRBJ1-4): KAGVTQTPRYLIKTRGQQVTLSCSPISGHRSVSWYQQTPGQGLQFLFEYFSETQRNKGNFPGRFSGRQFSNSRSEMNVSTLELGDSALYLCASSPHRGQGEKLFFGSGTQLSVL.

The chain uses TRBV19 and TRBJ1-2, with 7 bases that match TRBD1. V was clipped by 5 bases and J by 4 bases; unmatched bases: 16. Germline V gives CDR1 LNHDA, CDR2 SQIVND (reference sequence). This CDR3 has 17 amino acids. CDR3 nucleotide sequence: TGTGCCAGTAGTCTCACCCAAATCGGACAGGCTGGCTATGGCTACACCTTC. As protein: CASSLTQIGQAGYGYTF.

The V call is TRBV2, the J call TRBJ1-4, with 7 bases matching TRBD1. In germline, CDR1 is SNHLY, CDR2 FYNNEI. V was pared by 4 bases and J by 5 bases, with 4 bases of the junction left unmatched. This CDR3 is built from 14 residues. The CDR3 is CASSGQGRNEKLFF. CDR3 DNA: TGTGCCAGCAGTGGACAGGGACGAAATGAAAAACTGTTTTTT.

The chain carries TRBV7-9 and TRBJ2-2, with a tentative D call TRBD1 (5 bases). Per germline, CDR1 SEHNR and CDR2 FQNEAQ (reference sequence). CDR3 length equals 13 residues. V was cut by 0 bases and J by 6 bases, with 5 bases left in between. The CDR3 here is CASSLAQAGELFF. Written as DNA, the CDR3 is TGTGCCAGCAGCTTAGCACAGGCCGGGGAGCTGTTTTTT.

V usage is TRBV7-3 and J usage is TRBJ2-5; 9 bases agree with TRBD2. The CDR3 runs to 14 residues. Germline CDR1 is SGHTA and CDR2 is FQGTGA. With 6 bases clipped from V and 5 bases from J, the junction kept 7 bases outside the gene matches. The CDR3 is CASSLAGLRETQYF. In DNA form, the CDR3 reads TGTGCCAGCAGTCTAGCGGGGCTGAGGGAGACCCAGTACTTC.

CDR3 nucleotide sequence: TGTGCCAGCAGCCACGACAGGTACTCTGGAAACACCATATATTTT. This codes for CASSHDRYSGNTIYF. The V gene is TRBV28, the J gene TRBJ1-3, with a weak D call TRBD1 (6 bases). The CDR3 is made up of 15 amino acids. The germline gives CDR1 MDHEN, CDR2 SYDVKM. Trimming stripped 6 bases from V and 0 bases from J, with 12 bases between.

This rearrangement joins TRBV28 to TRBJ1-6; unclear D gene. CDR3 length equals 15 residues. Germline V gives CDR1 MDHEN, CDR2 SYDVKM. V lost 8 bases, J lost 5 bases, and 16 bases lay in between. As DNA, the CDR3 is TGTGCCAGCCGGGAGGCAATAGGAGATAATTCACCCCTCCACTTT. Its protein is CASREAIGDNSPLHF.

CDR3 coding DNA: TGTGCCAGCACGGACTCCGGGACAGTGGGTCAGCCCCAGCATTTT. Amino acid sequence: CASTDSGTVGQPQHF. The rearrangement links TRBV7-8 to TRBJ1-5, with 7 bases aligning to TRBD1. J gave up 6 bases and V 7 bases, and 12 bases lay outside the gene matches. Germline CDR1 SGHVS, CDR2 FQNEAQ. The CDR3 is made up of 15 amino acids.

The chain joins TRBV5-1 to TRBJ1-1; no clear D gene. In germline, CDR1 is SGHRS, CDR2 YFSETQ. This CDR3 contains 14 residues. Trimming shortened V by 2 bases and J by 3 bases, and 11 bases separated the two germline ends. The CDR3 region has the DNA TGCGCCAGCAGCTTTTCCGTTCCCGACACTGAAGCTTTCTTT. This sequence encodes CASSFSVPDTEAFF. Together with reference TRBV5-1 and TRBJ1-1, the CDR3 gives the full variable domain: KAGVTQTPRYLIKTRGQQVTLSCSPISGHRSVSWYQQTPGQGLQFLFEYFSETQRNKGNFPGRFSGRQFSNSRSEMNVSTLELGDSALYLCASSFSVPDTEAFFGQGTRLTVV.

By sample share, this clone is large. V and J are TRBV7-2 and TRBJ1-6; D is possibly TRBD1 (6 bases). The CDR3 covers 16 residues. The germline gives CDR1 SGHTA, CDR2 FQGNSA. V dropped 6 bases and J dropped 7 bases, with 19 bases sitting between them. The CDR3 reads CASRELPGHVNSPLHF. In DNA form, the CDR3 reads TGTGCCAGCAGAGAACTACCGGGACACGTCAATTCACCCCTCCACTTT.

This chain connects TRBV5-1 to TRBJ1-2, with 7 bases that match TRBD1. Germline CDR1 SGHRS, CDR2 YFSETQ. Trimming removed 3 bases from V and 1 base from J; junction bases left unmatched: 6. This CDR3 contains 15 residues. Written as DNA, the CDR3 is TGCGCCAGCAGCTCCTTCGGACAGGTTAACTATGGCTACACCTTC. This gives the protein CASSSFGQVNYGYTF.

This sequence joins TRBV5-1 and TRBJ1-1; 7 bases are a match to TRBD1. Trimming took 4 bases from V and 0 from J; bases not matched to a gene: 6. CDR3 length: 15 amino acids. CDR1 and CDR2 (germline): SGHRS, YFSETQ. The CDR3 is CASSDSGGLNTEAFF. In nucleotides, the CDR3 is TGCGCCAGCAGCGATTCAGGGGGACTGAACACTGAAGCTTTCTTT.

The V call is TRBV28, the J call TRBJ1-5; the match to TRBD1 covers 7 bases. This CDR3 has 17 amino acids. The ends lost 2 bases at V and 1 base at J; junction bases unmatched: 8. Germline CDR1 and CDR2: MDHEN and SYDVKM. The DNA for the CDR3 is TGTGCCAGCAGTTTAAATGTACAGGGGTCGAGCAATCAGCCCCAGCATTTT. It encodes CASSLNVQGSSNQPQHF.

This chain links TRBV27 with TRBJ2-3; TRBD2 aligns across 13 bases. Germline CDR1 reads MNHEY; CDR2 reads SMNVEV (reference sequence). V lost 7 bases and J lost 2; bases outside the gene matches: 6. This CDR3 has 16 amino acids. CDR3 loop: CASTLLAGGPTDTQYF. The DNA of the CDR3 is TGTGCCAGCACCCTACTAGCGGGGGGGCCCACAGATACGCAGTATTTT.

CDR3 nucleotide sequence: TGTGCCACCAGTGATTTTAGTCAGGCGAACACCGGGGAGCTGTTTTTT. Residues: CATSDFSQANTGELFF. The chain joins TRBV24-1 to TRBJ2-2; no reliable D call. The CDR3 has 16 residues. The ends were cut back, 1 base at V and 0 bases at J, with 8 bases in the middle. From germline, CDR1 is KGHDR and CDR2 SFDVKD.

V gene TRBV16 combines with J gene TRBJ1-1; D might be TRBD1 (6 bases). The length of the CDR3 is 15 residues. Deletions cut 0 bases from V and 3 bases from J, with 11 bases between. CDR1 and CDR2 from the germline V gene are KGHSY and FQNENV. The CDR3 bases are TGTGCCAGCAGCCAATCGTTCGCAGGGGACACTGAAGCTTTCTTT. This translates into CASSQSFAGDTEAFF.

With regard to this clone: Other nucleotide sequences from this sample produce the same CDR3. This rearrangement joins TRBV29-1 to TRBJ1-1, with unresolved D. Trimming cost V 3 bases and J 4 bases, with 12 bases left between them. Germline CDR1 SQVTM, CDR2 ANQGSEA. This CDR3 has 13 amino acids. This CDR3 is CSVDRGGLTEAFF. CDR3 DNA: TGCAGCGTTGATCGGGGAGGGCTCACTGAAGCTTTCTTT.

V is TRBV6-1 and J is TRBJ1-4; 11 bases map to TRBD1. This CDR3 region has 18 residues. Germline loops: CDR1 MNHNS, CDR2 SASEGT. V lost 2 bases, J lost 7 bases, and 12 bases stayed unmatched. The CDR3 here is CASSELGQGAYGGEKLFF. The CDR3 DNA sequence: TGTGCCAGCAGTGAACTCGGACAGGGGGCCTACGGGGGTGAAAAACTGTTTTTT.

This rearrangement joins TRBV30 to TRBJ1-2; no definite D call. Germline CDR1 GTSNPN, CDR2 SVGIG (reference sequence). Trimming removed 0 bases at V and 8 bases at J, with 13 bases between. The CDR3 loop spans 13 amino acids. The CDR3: CAWSVSNRKGYTF. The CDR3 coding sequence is TGTGCCTGGAGTGTATCTAACAGAAAAGGCTACACCTTC. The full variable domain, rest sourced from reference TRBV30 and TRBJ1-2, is SQTIHQWPATLVQPVGSPLSLECTVEGTSNPNLYWYRQAAGRGLQLLFYSVGIGQISSEVPQNLSASRPQDRQFILSSKKLLLSDSGFYLCAWSVSNRKGYTFGSGTRLTVV.

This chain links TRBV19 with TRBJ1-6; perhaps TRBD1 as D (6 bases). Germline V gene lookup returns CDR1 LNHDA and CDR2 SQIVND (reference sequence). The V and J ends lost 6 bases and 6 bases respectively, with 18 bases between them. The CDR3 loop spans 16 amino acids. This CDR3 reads CASSPTPGQINSPLHF. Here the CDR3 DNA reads TGTGCCAGTAGCCCCACTCCGGGACAAATTAATTCACCCCTCCACTTT.

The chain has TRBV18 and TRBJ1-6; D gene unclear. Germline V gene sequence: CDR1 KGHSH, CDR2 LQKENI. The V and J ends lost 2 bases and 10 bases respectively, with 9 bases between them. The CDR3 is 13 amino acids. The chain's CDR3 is CASSPSLGSPLHF. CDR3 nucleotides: TGTGCCAGCTCACCAAGTCTAGGATCACCCCTCCACTTT.

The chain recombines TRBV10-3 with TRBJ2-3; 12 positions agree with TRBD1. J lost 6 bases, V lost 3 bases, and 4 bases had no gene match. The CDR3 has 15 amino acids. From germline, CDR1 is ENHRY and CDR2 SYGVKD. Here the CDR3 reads CAISDRDRGLDTQYF. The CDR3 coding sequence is TGTGCCATCAGTGACCGGGACAGGGGGCTTGATACGCAGTATTTT.

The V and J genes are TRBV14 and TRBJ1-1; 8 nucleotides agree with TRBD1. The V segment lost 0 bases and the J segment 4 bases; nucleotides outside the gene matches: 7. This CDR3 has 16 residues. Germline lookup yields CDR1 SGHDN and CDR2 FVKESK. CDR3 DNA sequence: TGTGCCAGCAGCCAAGATCTTGGACAGGGTATCACTGAAGCTTTCTTT. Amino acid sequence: CASSQDLGQGITEAFF.